This TCR beta chain appears in the sequencing data of a study of blood T cells in healthy people across ages. The CDR3 is made up of 14 amino acids. V gave up 6 bases and J gave up 5 bases; unmatched junction bases: 5. The second PCR ran 7 to 11 cycles with a sample-barcoded 5' primer and J-beta primers. TCRdb recomputed calls from the 5' RACE reads with MiXCR, one row per CDR3 protein. Of hundreds of thousands of distinct CDR3 sequences listed, around 45% are singletons. The rearrangement joins TRBV12-3 or TRBV12-4 to TRBJ2-2; the match to TRBD1 covers 8 bases. This TCR derives from a woman aged 60-75 years in good health. Sequencing input: blood. CDR3 coding DNA: TGTGCCAGCAGGCCGGGACAGGTGACCGGGGAGCTGTTTTTT. Translation gives CASRPGQVTGELFF.